This entry is about one T cell receptor beta chain. Its specific antigen is unknown. The input lacks base qualities; no much larger clone sits a single base away. Each collaborating institution followed its own protocols to collect whole blood in K2EDTA tubes. Collaborator samples were shipped for TCRbeta analysis as frozen whole blood, isolated PBMCs, or DNA extracted from either sample type. Trimming accounts for 0 bases at V and 6 bases at J, while the number of junction bases matched to no gene is 14. The germline V gene (reference sequence) yields LNHDA for CDR1 and SQIVND for CDR2. The CDR3 covers 18 residues, taking in both the cysteine and the phenylalanine. Just CDR3 DNA is preserved here, 54 bases in frame from base 1. These data originate in a study of blood T cell repertoires in COVID-19 (dated by TCRdb to the early 2020s). With regard to the full study: The collaborator samples originated in the United States, Italy and Spain and spanned the acute and convalescent phases of COVID-19. Subjects who had been exposed to COVID-19, were actively infected with it, or had recovered from it provided the deeply sampled blood TCRbeta repertoires that made up the dataset. The material from the prospective study consisted of cDNA or gDNA derived from T cells, B-cell-depleted T cells, or PBMCs. The repertoires were released in a freely available public database intended as a resource for research on the immune response to SARS-CoV-2. HLA class I and class II types, where available, came from metadata supplied by the sample provider rather than from assay-based typing. Samples came from the ongoing ImmuneRACE study (first 160 participants) plus 1,254 subjects from 6 global collaborators. Nearly every sample came with metadata listing a de-identified subject ID, COVID-19 status, age in years and sex. Broader findings and caveats from the paper: The amount of clinical and demographic metadata varied by source and participant and was provided uncurated.

The immunoSEQ Assay, a bias-controlled multiplex PCR, was used to amplify TCRbeta CDR3 regions from genomic DNA. As for the authors' bioinformatics: The number of nucleated cells in each sample was estimated by amplification of reference gene primers within the assay. To quantify the absolute abundance of each unique TCRbeta CDR3 rearrangement, sequence reads were collapsed and filtered. Productive Simpson clonality was computed per sample as the square root of Simpson's diversity index over productive rearrangements. TCRdb retrieved this table from immuneACCESS and kept in-frame rearrangements only. Not all clones are present; in checked studies, unresolved V genes account for under half, and no reason is known for the remainder. V, J and clone size are taken as reported in that table, and D and trimming were inferred from the DNA itself. The sample table shows tens of thousands of clones, and roughly 92% are seen once. The top ten hold about 5.4% of the sample.

This TCR was recovered from a human donor in a cohort sampled during active COVID-19. The rearrangement combines TRBV19 with TRBJ2-4, with TRBD1 matching 7 junction bases. The sample consisted of peripheral blood. The CDR3 is CASSIDPPRGGGRNIQYF. The nucleotide sequence is TGTGCCAGTAGTATAGATCCCCCCCGAGGGGGCGGCAGAAACATTCAGTACTTC.